The sequence of this TCR beta chain was determined in a study of blood T cell repertoires in COVID-19. Study as a whole: T cells, B-cell-depleted T cells, or PBMCs provided the cDNA or gDNA that served as material.

Assay: immunoSEQ multiplex PCR; the TCRdb copy retains only in-frame clones and omits some. The sample records 260,000 or so clones, about 83% being singletons. The sequence was collected from a woman aged 40 to 50 who had been exposed to COVID-19. Specimen: PBMCs or T cells enriched from blood (not recorded which).

The CDR3 DNA is TGCGCCAGCAGCAGGACTAGCTCCTACGAGCAGTACTTC. Residues: CASSRTSSYEQYF. The chain recombines TRBV5-1 with TRBJ2-7; 7 bases match TRBD2. Germline CDR1 SGHRS, CDR2 YFSETQ. V dropped 4 bases and J dropped 0; count of bases not matched to a gene: 1. CDR3 length equals 13 residues.